Each of the 21 T cell receptor beta chains below was sequenced from the same sample in a study of shared clonotypes between healthy human individuals. Repertoires were generated with immunoSEQ multiplex PCR, while TCRdb's copy carries only in-frame clones and drops some. The profile shows hundreds of thousands of clones, roughly four fifths of them singletons. Sequenced input: PBMCs. These receptors all come from a woman aged 40 to 50 in good health. Some clones in this sample may be carry-over from other donors' samples.

At least ten counts were recorded for this clone. The genes are TRBV5-1 and TRBJ1-1; 8 nucleotides match TRBD1. Germline loops: CDR1 SGHRS, CDR2 YFSETQ. V lost 4 bases to trimming and J lost 0 bases; unmatched junction nucleotides: 5. The CDR3 is 15 amino acids. For the CDR3, the DNA is TGCGCCAGCAGCCCCAGGGGGCTGGTGAACACTGAAGCTTTCTTT. Protein: CASSPRGLVNTEAFF.

Of note for this clone: Other nucleotide sequences from this sample produce the same CDR3. CDR3 bases: TGTGCCAGCAGCGTAAGGACAGGGTTAGGAGAGACCCAGTACTTC. This codes for CASSVRTGLGETQYF. The chain joins TRBV9 to TRBJ2-5; the match to TRBD1 covers 8 bases. The CDR3 runs 15 residues. Looked up from germline, CDR1 is SGDLS and CDR2 is YYNGEE. V gave up 1 base and J gave up 4 bases; unmatched junction bases: 6.

The chain uses TRBV7-8 and TRBJ2-2, with 7 bases fitting TRBD1. J was trimmed by 4 bases and V by 5 bases; bases with no gene match: 10. Germline CDR1 reads SGHVS; CDR2 reads FQNEAQ. This CDR3 is built from 16 residues. The CDR3 nucleotides read TGTGCCAGCAGCCCCCTGACAGGGCTTATCACCGGGGAGCTGTTTTTT. Encoded protein: CASSPLTGLITGELFF.

The chain joins TRBV19 to TRBJ2-1; 15 bases align to TRBD2. CDR3 length equals 19 residues. V was clipped by 3 bases and J by 6 bases; unmatched bases: 12. CDR1 is LNHDA, CDR2 SQIVND, per germline (reference sequence). Here the CDR3 reads CASSIPGLAGGRGLNEQFF. CDR3 in DNA: TGTGCCAGTAGTATTCCAGGACTAGCGGGAGGGAGGGGGCTCAATGAGCAGTTCTTC.

About this clone: A read error may be the cause here, since a much bigger clone is one base away. The chain uses TRBV13 and TRBJ2-1, with 14 bases matching TRBD2. J lost 9 bases, V lost 7 bases, and 11 bases had no gene match. The CDR3 totals 16 residues. Germline assignment: CDR1 PRHDT and CDR2 FYEKMQ (reference sequence). Written as DNA, the CDR3 is TGTGCCAGCAACCCAAGACTAGCGGGAGGGTTCGGTGAGCAGTTCTTC. Translated, it gives CASNPRLAGGFGEQFF. Drawing the rest from reference TRBV13 and TRBJ2-1, the complete variable domain is AAGVIQSPRHLIKEKRETATLKCYPIPRHDTVYWYQQGPGQDPQFLISFYEKMQSDKGSIPDRFSAQQFSDYHSELNMSSLELGDSALYFCASNPRLAGGFGEQFFGPGTRLTVL.

The chain has TRBV6-1 and TRBJ1-4; no firm D call. Per the germline V gene, CDR1 is MNHNS and CDR2 is SASEGT. The germline V and J ends were trimmed by 3 bases and 4 bases, with 3 bases remaining between them. This CDR3 has 12 amino acids. The CDR3 bases are TGTGCCAGCAGTGACAGTAATGAAAAACTGTTTTTT. It translates to CASSDSNEKLFF.

V and J are TRBV11-3 and TRBJ1-1; tentative D call: TRBD1 (6 bases). Deletions cut 5 bases from V and 5 bases from J, with 15 bases between. This CDR3 comprises 14 residues. Germline V gene sequence: CDR1 SGHNT, CDR2 YENEEA. In DNA form, the CDR3 reads TGTGCCAGCAGCCCGGGGGGGCTGAGGACTGAAGCTTTCTTT. Protein: CASSPGGLRTEAFF.

This clone was observed a single time. The rearrangement links TRBV5-4 to TRBJ2-3; TRBD1 aligns across 7 bases. The junction had 3 bases not matched to a gene; V was cut back by 1 base and J by 4 bases. CDR1 and CDR2 (germline): SGHNT, YYREEE (reference sequence). The CDR3 totals 14 residues. CDR3 coding DNA: TGTGCCAGCAGCTTGAACAGGGGCCCAGATACGCAGTATTTT. Encoded protein: CASSLNRGPDTQYF.

The gene calls are TRBV2 and TRBJ2-5, with D perhaps TRBD1 or TRBD2 (5 bases each). The tail of the sequence fits TRBJ2-7 better, so the J call may be wrong. In germline, CDR1 is SNHLY, CDR2 FYNNEI. The CDR3 contains 13 residues. DNA for the CDR3: TGTGCCAGCAGGGGACCCGAGCCCTACGAGCAGTACTTC. Its protein is CASRGPEPYEQYF.

This chain joins TRBV7-2 and TRBJ2-1; D call uncertain. The germline gives CDR1 SGHTA, CDR2 FQGNSA. Trimming shortened V by 5 bases and J by 0 bases, and 8 bases separated the two germline ends. This CDR3 contains 14 residues. CDR3 amino acids: CASSPASSYNEQFF. The CDR3 nucleotides read TGTGCCAGCAGCCCCGCGAGCTCCTACAATGAGCAGTTCTTC.

V and J are TRBV7-2 and TRBJ2-7; D is unresolved. The V gene lost 1 base and the J gene lost 2 bases, with 12 bases spanning the gap. The CDR3 length is 15 residues. In germline, CDR1 is SGHTA, CDR2 FQGNSA. In nucleotides, the CDR3 is TGTGCCAGCAGCTTAGATGGGTACGGCACCTACGAGCAGTACTTC. As protein: CASSLDGYGTYEQYF.

This chain uses TRBV6-6 with TRBJ2-3; 8 nucleotides line up with TRBD2. Unmatched junction bases numbered 1, after V lost 7 bases and J lost 1 base. The germline V gene has CDR1 MNHNY and CDR2 SVGAGI (reference sequence). The CDR3 runs to 13 residues. Here the CDR3 reads CASMTSGTDTQYF. The CDR3 coding sequence is TGTGCCAGCATGACTAGCGGCACAGATACGCAGTATTTT.

V usage is TRBV7-9 and J usage is TRBJ2-2; no clear D gene. Germline CDR1 is SEHNR and CDR2 is FQNEAQ (reference sequence). Trimming removed 3 bases from V and 4 bases from J, with 6 bases in between. This CDR3 has 13 amino acids. This chain's CDR3 is CASSFEITGELFF. The CDR3 bases are TGTGCCAGCAGCTTCGAGATCACCGGGGAGCTGTTTTTT.

This sequence joins TRBV2 and TRBJ2-7; 9 bases are a match to TRBD1. This CDR3 comprises 14 residues. After removal of 0 bases from V and 5 bases from J, the junction contained 2 bases not matched to a gene. Germline V gene data show CDR1 as SNHLY and CDR2 as FYNNEI. In DNA, the CDR3 is TGTGCCAGCAGTGAAGCAGGGACAGGGAACGAGCAGTACTTC. Amino acid sequence: CASSEAGTGNEQYF.

V usage is TRBV28 and J usage is TRBJ1-5, with no clear D. Trimming took off 6 bases at V and 6 bases at J, with 9 bases between the two ends. Germline V CDR1 and CDR2: MDHEN, SYDVKM. This CDR3 has 12 amino acids. CDR3 sequence reads: CASRYQIQPQHF. DNA of the CDR3: TGTGCCAGCAGGTATCAGATTCAGCCCCAGCATTTT.

This clone appeared a single time. J is TRBJ2-1 and V is TRBV25-1; 7 positions match TRBD1. Germline CDR1 reads MGHDK; CDR2 reads SYGVNS. The CDR3 consists of 14 residues. Trimming took 6 bases from V and 10 from J; bases not matched to a gene: 12. The CDR3 DNA reads as TGTGCCAGCAGGGGGCAGGGGGTAGCCGAGGAGCAGTTCTTC. The encoded protein is CASRGQGVAEEQFF.

V gene TRBV4-1 combines with J gene TRBJ2-7; TRBD2 matches 9 bases. The CDR3 length is 15 residues. Unmatched junction bases numbered 3, after V lost 1 base and J lost 2 bases. Germline lookup yields CDR1 MGHRA and CDR2 YSYEKL. DNA for the CDR3: TGCGCCAGCAGCCAAGTCTCTAGCGGGACCTACGAGCAGTACTTC. This encodes CASSQVSSGTYEQYF.

The rearrangement links TRBV5-4 to TRBJ2-7, with D tentatively TRBD1 (6 bases). There are 15 residues in the CDR3. Germline V gene sequence: CDR1 SGHNT, CDR2 YYREEE (reference sequence). V lost 0 bases, J lost 1 base, and 11 bases lay in between. The DNA of the CDR3 is TGTGCCAGCAGCTTGGGAGGGGGAGTTTCCTACGAGCAGTACTTC. Translation: CASSLGGGVSYEQYF.

This clone was detected only a few times. The rearrangement joins TRBV5-1 to TRBJ2-1; D might be TRBD1 (6 bases). Germline V gene data show CDR1 as SGHRS and CDR2 as YFSETQ. The CDR3 consists of 14 residues. The ends were cut back, 8 bases at V and 6 bases at J, with 18 bases in the middle. This chain's CDR3 is CASRPLGAANEQFF. As DNA, the CDR3 is TGCGCCAGTCGACCGTTGGGGGCGGCCAATGAGCAGTTCTTC.

The J gene is TRBJ2-7, the V gene TRBV11-3; a possible D gene is TRBD2 (5 bases). V was shortened by 1 base and J by 7 bases, with 11 bases between the two germline ends. Germline V gene data show CDR1 as SGHNT and CDR2 as YENEEA. This CDR3 has 13 residues. Here the CDR3 reads CASSLVVGGEQYF. In DNA, the CDR3 is TGTGCCAGCAGCTTAGTCGTCGGAGGAGAGCAGTACTTC.

The chain uses TRBV6-1 and TRBJ2-3; TRBD1 aligns across 10 bases. Trimming removed 4 bases from V and 3 bases from J; junction bases left unmatched: 7. The CDR3 totals 16 residues. Looked up from germline, CDR1 is MNHNS and CDR2 is SASEGT. Here the CDR3 reads CASSAQGQGITDTQYF. The DNA for the CDR3 is TGTGCCAGCAGTGCACAGGGACAGGGGATTACAGATACGCAGTATTTT.